These T cell receptor beta chains were read from a single sample in a study of T-cell memory formation after mild COVID-19. TCRdb re-derived calls from the 5' RACE reads in MiXCR, one entry per CDR3 protein. The sample holds 100,000 or so distinct CDR3 sequences, 11% seen once. Sequencing used PBMCs or a T cell subset sorted from them (not recorded which). These receptors all come from a man between 18 and 35 years old who had mild COVID-19 (a few samples of this study predate the infection). Cell type and time point are not known. Each CDR3 is given with its conserved first and last residue. Each record gives: clone size, J gene, V gene, D gene, CDR3 DNA, CDR3 protein. A D gene is named only where the DNA matches it firmly. Not all rows give a size; the values are once, few, many and, for expanded clones, a class.

few,TRBJ1-1,TRBV20-1,.,TGCAGTGCTAGAGATCTGGCTAGGGGCACTGAAGCTTTCTTT,CSARDLARGTEAFF
many,TRBJ1-2,TRBV2,.,TGTGCCAGCAGTGAAGGTGCAGGGGAGGGCTACACCTTC,CASSEGAGEGYTF
.,TRBJ2-4,TRBV11-2,.,TGTGCCAGCAGCTCCACAAGGGACATCACTAAAAACATTCAGTACTTC,CASSSTRDITKNIQYF
many,TRBJ1-5,TRBV28,.,TGTGCCAGCAGTTTCGAGGGGGTTCAGCCCCAGCATTTT,CASSFEGVQPQHF
few,TRBJ2-2,TRBV5-1,.,TGCGCCAGCAGCCCCCGTAACTCGGGGGCCGGGGAGCTGTTTTTT,CASSPRNSGAGELFF
few,TRBJ2-2,TRBV7-9,.,TGTGCCAGCAGCCCTACCAGGGCCCAGGGAGGCACCGGGGAGCTGTTTTTT,CASSPTRAQGGTGELFF
many,TRBJ2-3,TRBV5-1,.,TGCGCCAGCAGCTTGGCCGTAGCCGGATCCGGAGATACGCAGTATTTT,CASSLAVAGSGDTQYF
.,TRBJ1-2,TRBV30,TRBD1,TGTGCCTGGAGTGCACAGGGACAGGCGAACTATGGCTACACCTTC,CAWSAQGQANYGYTF
few,TRBJ1-5,TRBV19,TRBD1,TGTGCCAGTAAGACAGGGTTAGGAAATCAGCCCCAGCATTTT,CASKTGLGNQPQHF
.,TRBJ2-7,TRBV5-1,TRBD1,TGCGCCAGCAGCTTGGGGACAGGGGGTGAGGACGAGCAGTACTTC,CASSLGTGGEDEQYF
.,TRBJ1-2,TRBV4-3,.,TGCGCCAGCAGCCAAGATCTCCCGGCGGGACACCGTATAACCCGGCCAGTTGGCTACACCTTC,CASSQDLPAGHRITRPVGYTF
many,TRBJ2-1,TRBV4-3,.,TGCGCCAGCAGCCAAGATATATCGGACAATGAGCAGTTCTTC,CASSQDISDNEQFF
.,TRBJ2-7,TRBV5-6,.,TGTGCCAGCAGCTTGGGGCAGGGAGTGCGGCACGAGCAGTACTTC,CASSLGQGVRHEQYF
few,TRBJ1-1,TRBV3-1,.,TGTGCCAGCAGCCACGGACAGCGTAACACTGAAGCTTTCTTT,CASSHGQRNTEAFF
.,TRBJ2-1,TRBV9,.,TGTGCCAGCAGCGAGGCCCCGTTCAGCTCCTACAATGAGCAGTTCTTC,CASSEAPFSSYNEQFF
.,TRBJ2-3,TRBV7-8,.,TGTGCCAGCAGCACTAGGCATACGCAGTATTTT,CASSTRHTQYF
.,TRBJ2-1,TRBV7-2,.,TGTGACAGCAGCCTACTAGCTTGGTATGAGCAGTTCTTC,CDSSLLAWYEQFF
.,TRBJ2-1,TRBV4-3,TRBD2,TGCGCCAGCAGCCAAGATAGGTCTGTAGTGACTAGCGGGGGGAACTCCTACAATGAGCAGTTCTTC,CASSQDRSVVTSGGNSYNEQFF
few,TRBJ1-2,TRBV7-2,.,TGTGCCAGCAGCTTAGAAGTCAGGCAGGGTGGTGGCTATGGCTACACCTTC,CASSLEVRQGGGYGYTF
.,TRBJ2-5,TRBV11-2,.,TGTGCCAGCAATCTAGCGCACCAAGAGACCCAGTACTTC,CASNLAHQETQYF
few,TRBJ2-7,TRBV4-1,TRBD1,TGCGCCAGCAGCCAAGGACAGGGTTTTCCCTACGAGCAGTACTTC,CASSQGQGFPYEQYF
.,TRBJ1-2,TRBV5-6,.,TGTGCCAGCACTCAAAACTATGGCTACACCTTC,CASTQNYGYTF
.,TRBJ2-6,TRBV4-1,.,TGCGCCAGCAGCCACAGGGGGGTCGCCTCTGGGGCCAACGTCCTGACTTTC,CASSHRGVASGANVLTF
.,TRBJ2-3,TRBV9,.,TGTGCCAGCCGGTTCCGGGATTTTAGCACAGATACGCAGTATTTT,CASRFRDFSTDTQYF
.,TRBJ1-5,TRBV7-6,TRBD1,TGTGCCAGCAGCTTAGGGGACAGGCATCAGCCCCAGCATTTT,CASSLGDRHQPQHF
few,TRBJ1-6,TRBV20-1,TRBD1,TGCAGTGCCTTAAGCCGGACAGGGTGGGATTCACCCCTCCACTTT,CSALSRTGWDSPLHF
few,TRBJ2-3,TRBV7-6,.,TGTGCCAGCAGCTCAGAAGTGAGCACAGATACGCAGTATTTT,CASSSEVSTDTQYF
few,TRBJ1-4,TRBV6-5,.,TGTGCCAGCAGTTACTCAGGGGGGACTAATGAAAAACTGTTTTTT,CASSYSGGTNEKLFF
.,TRBJ2-5,TRBV12-3/TRBV12-4,.,TGTGCCAGCAGTTCCCCGCGGTGGGAGACCCAGTACTTC,CASSSPRWETQYF
.,TRBJ2-3,TRBV4-3,TRBD2,TGCGCCAGCAGCCCGAAGGTAGCTAGCGGGGTTTCAGGAGATACGCAGTATTTT,CASSPKVASGVSGDTQYF
.,TRBJ1-1,TRBV12-3/TRBV12-4,.,TGTGCCAGCACTGGGGCGGGCCCTGAAGCTTTCTTT,CASTGAGPEAFF
.,TRBJ2-2,TRBV24-1,TRBD2,TGTGCCACCAGTGATTCGAGCGGGGGGGCCACTGGCGGCACCGGGGAGCTGTTTTTT,CATSDSSGGATGGTGELFF
.,TRBJ2-1,TRBV9,.,TGTGCCAGCAGCCAAGGTAAAGGCTACAATGAGCAGTTCTTC,CASSQGKGYNEQFF
.,TRBJ2-3,TRBV7-2,TRBD2,TGTGCCAGCAGCTTAGCTCGCGGGGGAATCACAGATACGCAGTATTTT,CASSLARGGITDTQYF
.,TRBJ2-7,TRBV6-1,TRBD1,TGTGCCAGCAGTGAAGTTGGGACAGGCATCTACGAGCAGTACTTC,CASSEVGTGIYEQYF
.,TRBJ2-7,TRBV27,TRBD2,TGTGCCAGCAGCGAGATGACTAGCGGGGGCTACGAGCAGTACTTC,CASSEMTSGGYEQYF
.,TRBJ1-2,TRBV7-9,.,TGTGCCAGCAGCTTAGAAACAGGAGCCAGCTACACCTTC,CASSLETGASYTF
.,TRBJ2-1,TRBV6-2/TRBV6-3,.,TGTGCCAGCGGCCAGGACGGCTCCTACAATGAGCAGTTCTTC,CASGQDGSYNEQFF
many,TRBJ2-2,TRBV12-3/TRBV12-4,TRBD2,TGTGCCAGCAGCCCCGGGGGGGAACTGTTTTTT,CASSPGGELFF
.,TRBJ2-7,TRBV6-1,.,TGTGCCAGCAGACCCGGGACTGCCTACGAGCAGTACTTC,CASRPGTAYEQYF
few,TRBJ2-5,TRBV24-1,.,TGTGCCACCAGTGATTTCGGAGAGACCCAGTACTTC,CATSDFGETQYF
.,TRBJ2-3,TRBV11-2,.,TGTGCCAGCAGCCAGGGCCCCCGCACAGATACGCAGTATTTT,CASSQGPRTDTQYF
.,TRBJ2-3,TRBV7-3,.,TGTGCCAGCACCCTAATGGGGGGCCCCACAGATACGCAGTATTTT,CASTLMGGPTDTQYF
.,TRBJ2-7,TRBV7-9,.,TGTGCCAGCCGACTAACGGTAGAATACGAGCAGTACTTC,CASRLTVEYEQYF
few,TRBJ1-1,TRBV4-1,.,TGCGCCACCACAGCCGGGGGAAAGGGGTTGAGGAACACTGAAGCTTTCTTT,CATTAGGKGLRNTEAFF
many,TRBJ2-7,TRBV4-1,.,TGCGCCAGCAGCGCTAGGAGGGGGGATTCCTACGAGCAGTACTTC,CASSARRGDSYEQYF
few,TRBJ2-7,TRBV5-4,TRBD1,TGTGCCAGCAGCTGGGGGGACAGGGGAGCCTACGAGCAGTACTTC,CASSWGDRGAYEQYF
.,TRBJ1-2,TRBV29-1,.,TGCAGCGTTGGACAGGCTATCATCTATGGCTACACCTTC,CSVGQAIIYGYTF
.,TRBJ1-1,TRBV12-3/TRBV12-4,.,TGTGCCAGCAGTTTGTACAGTCACACTGAAGCTTTCTTT,CASSLYSHTEAFF
few,TRBJ2-1,TRBV2,.,TGTGCCAGCAGTCCCCGGGGGCCTTCCTACAATGAGCAGTTCTTC,CASSPRGPSYNEQFF
.,TRBJ1-3,TRBV6-2/TRBV6-3,.,TGTGCCAGCAGCCTGGGCCTTGGAAACACCATATATTTT,CASSLGLGNTIYF
.,TRBJ1-2,TRBV6-5,TRBD1,TGTGCCAGCAGTAACAGCCCCAGGGGGAGCGGCTACACCTTC,CASSNSPRGSGYTF
few,TRBJ2-3,TRBV7-6,TRBD2,TGTGCCAGCAGCCAACTAGCGGGGGGGAGAGATACGCAGTATTTT,CASSQLAGGRDTQYF
few,TRBJ1-1,TRBV12-3/TRBV12-4,.,TGTGCCAGCAGTGCCTACGATGATCCAAGCGAAGCTTTCTTT,CASSAYDDPSEAFF
few,TRBJ2-2,TRBV4-1,.,TGCGCCAGCAGCCACGGAACGGCGGCGAACACCGGGGAGCTGTTTTTT,CASSHGTAANTGELFF